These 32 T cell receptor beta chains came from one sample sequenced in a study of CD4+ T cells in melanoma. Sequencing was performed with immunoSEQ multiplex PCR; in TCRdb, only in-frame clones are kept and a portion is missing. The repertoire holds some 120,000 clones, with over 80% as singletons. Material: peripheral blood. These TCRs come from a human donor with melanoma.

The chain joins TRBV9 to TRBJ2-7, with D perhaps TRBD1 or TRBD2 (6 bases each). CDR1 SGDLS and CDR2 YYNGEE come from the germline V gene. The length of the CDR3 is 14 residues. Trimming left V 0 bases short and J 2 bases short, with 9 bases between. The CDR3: CASSVGGAAYEQYF. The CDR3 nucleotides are TGTGCCAGCAGCGTAGGGGGGGCCGCCTACGAGCAGTACTTC. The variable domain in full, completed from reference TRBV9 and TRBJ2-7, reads DSGVTQTPKHLITATGQRVTLRCSPRSGDLSVYWYQQSLDQGLQFLIQYYNGEERAKGNILERFSAQQFPDLHSELNLSSLELGDSALYFCASSVGGAAYEQYFGPGTRLTVT.

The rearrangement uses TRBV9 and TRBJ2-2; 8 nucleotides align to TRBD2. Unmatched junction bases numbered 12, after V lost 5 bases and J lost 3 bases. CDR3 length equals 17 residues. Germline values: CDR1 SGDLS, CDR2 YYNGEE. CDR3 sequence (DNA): TGTGCCAGCAGGGAGAACTGGCGGGAGGTGGACACCGGGGAGCTGTTTTTT. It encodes CASRENWREVDTGELFF.

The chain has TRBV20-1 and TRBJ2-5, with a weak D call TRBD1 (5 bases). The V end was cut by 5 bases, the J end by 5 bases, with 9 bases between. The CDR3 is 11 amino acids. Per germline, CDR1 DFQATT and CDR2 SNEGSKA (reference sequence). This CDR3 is CSAPPGETQYF. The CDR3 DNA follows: TGCAGTGCTCCCCCAGGGGAGACCCAGTACTTC.

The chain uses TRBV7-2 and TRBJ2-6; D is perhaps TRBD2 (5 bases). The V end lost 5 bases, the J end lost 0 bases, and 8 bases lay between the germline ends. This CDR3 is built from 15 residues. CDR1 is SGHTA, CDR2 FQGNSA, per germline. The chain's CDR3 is CASSARVSGANVLTF. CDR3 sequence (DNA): TGTGCCAGCAGCGCGAGGGTCTCTGGGGCCAACGTCCTGACTTTC.

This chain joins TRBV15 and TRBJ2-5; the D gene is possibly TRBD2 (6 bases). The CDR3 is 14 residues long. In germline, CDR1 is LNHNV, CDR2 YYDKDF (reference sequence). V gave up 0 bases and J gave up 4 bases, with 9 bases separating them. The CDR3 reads CATSRDGAGETQYF. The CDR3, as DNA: TGTGCCACCAGCAGAGATGGAGCGGGAGAGACCCAGTACTTC.

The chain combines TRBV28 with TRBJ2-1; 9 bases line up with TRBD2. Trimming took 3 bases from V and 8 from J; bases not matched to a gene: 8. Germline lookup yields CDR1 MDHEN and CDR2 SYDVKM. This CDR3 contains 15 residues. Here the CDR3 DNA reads TGTGCCAGCAGTTTCCGCGGGAGGGCCAACGATGAGCAGTTCTTC. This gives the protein CASSFRGRANDEQFF. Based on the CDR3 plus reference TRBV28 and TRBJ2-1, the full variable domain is DVKVTQSSRYLVKRTGEKVFLECVQDMDHENMFWYRQDPGLGLRLIYFSYDVKMKEKGDIPEGYSVSREKKERFSLILESASTNQTSMYLCASSFRGRANDEQFFGPGTRLTVL.

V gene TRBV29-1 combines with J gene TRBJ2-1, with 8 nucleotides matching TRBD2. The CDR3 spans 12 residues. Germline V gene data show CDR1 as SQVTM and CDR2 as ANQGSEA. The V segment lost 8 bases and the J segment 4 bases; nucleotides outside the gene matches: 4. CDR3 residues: CSFGGGYNEQFF. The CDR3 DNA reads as TGCAGCTTCGGGGGGGGGTACAATGAGCAGTTCTTC.

The CDR3 loop is CASSPAGGQAYEQYF. The CDR3 bases are TGCGCCAGCAGTCCCGCTGGGGGACAGGCATACGAGCAGTACTTC. The J gene is TRBJ2-7, the V gene TRBV5-1; the match to TRBD1 covers 8 bases. The V segment lost 5 bases and the J segment 4 bases; nucleotides outside the gene matches: 11. The length of the CDR3 is 15 residues. Germline V gives CDR1 SGHRS, CDR2 YFSETQ.

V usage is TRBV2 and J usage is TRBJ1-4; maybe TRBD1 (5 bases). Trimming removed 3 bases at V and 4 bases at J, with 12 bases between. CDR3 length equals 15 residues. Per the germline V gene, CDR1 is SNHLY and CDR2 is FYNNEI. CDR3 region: CASSDEQGLNEKLFF. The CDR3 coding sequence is TGTGCCAGCAGTGATGAGCAGGGCCTTAATGAAAAACTGTTTTTT.

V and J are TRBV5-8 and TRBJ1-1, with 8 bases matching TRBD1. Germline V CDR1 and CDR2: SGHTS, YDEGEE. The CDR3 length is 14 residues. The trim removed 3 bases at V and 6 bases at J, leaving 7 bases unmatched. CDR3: CASSSGTGPSEAFF. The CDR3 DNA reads TGTGCCAGCAGCTCCGGGACAGGACCGTCTGAAGCTTTCTTT.

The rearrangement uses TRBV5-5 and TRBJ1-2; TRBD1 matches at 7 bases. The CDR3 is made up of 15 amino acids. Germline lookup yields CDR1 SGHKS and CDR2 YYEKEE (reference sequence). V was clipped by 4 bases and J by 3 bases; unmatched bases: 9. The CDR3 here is CASSPGRDRHYGYTF. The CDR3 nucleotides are TGTGCCAGCAGCCCGGGTAGGGACAGACACTATGGCTACACCTTC.

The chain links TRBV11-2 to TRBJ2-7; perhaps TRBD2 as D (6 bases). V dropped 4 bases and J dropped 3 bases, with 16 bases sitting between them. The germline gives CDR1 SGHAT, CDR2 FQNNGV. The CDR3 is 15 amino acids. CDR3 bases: TGTGCCAGCAGCTCACAAGGACTAATCGACTACGAGCAGTACTTC. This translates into CASSSQGLIDYEQYF.

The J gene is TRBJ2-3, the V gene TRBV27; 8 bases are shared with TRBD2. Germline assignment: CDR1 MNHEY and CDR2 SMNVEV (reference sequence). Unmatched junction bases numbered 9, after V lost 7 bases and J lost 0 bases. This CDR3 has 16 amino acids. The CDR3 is CASIGPLAGSTDTQYF. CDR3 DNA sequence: TGTGCCAGCATCGGCCCCCTAGCGGGTAGCACAGATACGCAGTATTTT.

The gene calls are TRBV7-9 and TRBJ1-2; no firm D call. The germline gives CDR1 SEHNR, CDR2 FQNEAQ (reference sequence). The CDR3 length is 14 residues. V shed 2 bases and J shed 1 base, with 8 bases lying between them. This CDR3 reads CASSLPRDNYGYTF. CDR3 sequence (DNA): TGTGCCAGCAGCTTACCCCGGGATAACTATGGCTACACCTTC. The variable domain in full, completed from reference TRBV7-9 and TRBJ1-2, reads DTGVSQNPRHKITKRGQNVTFRCDPISEHNRLYWYRQTLGQGPEFLTYFQNEAQLEKSRLLSDRFSAERPKGSFSTLEIQRTEQGDSAMYLCASSLPRDNYGYTFGSGTRLTVV.

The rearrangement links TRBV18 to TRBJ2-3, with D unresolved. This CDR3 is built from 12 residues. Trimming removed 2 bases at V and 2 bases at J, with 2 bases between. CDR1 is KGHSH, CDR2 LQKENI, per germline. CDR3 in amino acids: CASSPYTDTQYF. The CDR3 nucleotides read TGTGCCAGCTCACCATACACAGATACGCAGTATTTT.

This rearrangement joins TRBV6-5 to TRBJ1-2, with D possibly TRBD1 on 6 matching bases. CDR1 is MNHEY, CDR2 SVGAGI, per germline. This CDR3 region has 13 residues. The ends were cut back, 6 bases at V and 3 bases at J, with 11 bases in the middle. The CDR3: CASRNSGDYGYTF. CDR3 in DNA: TGTGCCAGCAGAAATTCAGGGGACTATGGCTACACCTTC.

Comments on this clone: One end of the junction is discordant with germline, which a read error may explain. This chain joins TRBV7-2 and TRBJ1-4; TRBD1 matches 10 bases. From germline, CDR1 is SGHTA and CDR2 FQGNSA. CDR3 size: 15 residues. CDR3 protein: CASSLAGTGDEKLFF. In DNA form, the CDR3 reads TGTGCCAGCAGCCTAGCTGGGACAGGGGATGAAAAACTGTTTTTT.

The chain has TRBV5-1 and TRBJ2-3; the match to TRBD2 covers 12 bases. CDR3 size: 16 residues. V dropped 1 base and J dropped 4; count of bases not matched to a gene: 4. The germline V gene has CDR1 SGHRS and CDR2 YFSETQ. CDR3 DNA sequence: TGCGCCAGCAGCTTGCTAGCGGGGGGGCCACCAGATACGCAGTATTTT. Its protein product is CASSLLAGGPPDTQYF.

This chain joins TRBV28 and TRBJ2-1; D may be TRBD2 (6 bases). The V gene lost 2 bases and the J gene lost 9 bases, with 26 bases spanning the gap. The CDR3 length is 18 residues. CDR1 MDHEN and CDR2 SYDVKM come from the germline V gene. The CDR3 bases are TGTGCCAGCAGTTTAAGACGGGACTCAGGCCCTCCCAGTGGTGAGCAGTTCTTC. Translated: CASSLRRDSGPPSGEQFF.

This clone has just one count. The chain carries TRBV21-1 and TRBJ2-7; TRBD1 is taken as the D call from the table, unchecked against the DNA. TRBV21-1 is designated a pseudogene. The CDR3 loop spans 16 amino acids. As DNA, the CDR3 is TGTGCCAGCAGCAAGGGCCCCAAAGGCTCCTCCTACGAGCAGTACTTC. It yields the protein CASSKGPKGSSYEQYF.

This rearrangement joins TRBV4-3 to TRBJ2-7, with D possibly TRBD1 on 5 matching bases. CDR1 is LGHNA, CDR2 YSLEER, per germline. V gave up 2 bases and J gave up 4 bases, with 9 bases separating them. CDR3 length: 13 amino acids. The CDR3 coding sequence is TGCGCCAGCAGCCAACAGGGTTTATACGAGCAGTACTTC. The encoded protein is CASSQQGLYEQYF.

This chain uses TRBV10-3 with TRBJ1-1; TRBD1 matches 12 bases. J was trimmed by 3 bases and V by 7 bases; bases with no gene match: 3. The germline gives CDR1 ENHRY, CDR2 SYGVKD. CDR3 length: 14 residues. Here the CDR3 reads CAIKGQGADTEAFF. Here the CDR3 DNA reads TGTGCCATCAAGGGACAGGGGGCCGACACTGAAGCTTTCTTT.

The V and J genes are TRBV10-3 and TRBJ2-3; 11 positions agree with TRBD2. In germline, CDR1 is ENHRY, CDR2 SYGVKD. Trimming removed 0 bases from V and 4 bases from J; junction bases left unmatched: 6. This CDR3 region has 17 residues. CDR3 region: CAISESGSGGASDTQYF. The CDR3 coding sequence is TGTGCCATCAGTGAGTCTGGTAGCGGGGGGGCCTCAGATACGCAGTATTTT.

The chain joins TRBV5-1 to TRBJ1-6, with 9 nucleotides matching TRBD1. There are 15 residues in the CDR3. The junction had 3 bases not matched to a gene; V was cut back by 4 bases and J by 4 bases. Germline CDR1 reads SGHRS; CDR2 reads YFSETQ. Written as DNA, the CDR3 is TGCGCCAGCAGCCCGGGACAGGGATATAATTCACCCCTCCACTTT. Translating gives CASSPGQGYNSPLHF.

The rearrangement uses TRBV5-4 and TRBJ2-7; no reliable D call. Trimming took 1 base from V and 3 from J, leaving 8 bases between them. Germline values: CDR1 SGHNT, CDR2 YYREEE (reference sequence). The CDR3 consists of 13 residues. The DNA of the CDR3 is TGTGCCAGCAGCTTGTCCAGAAACTACGAGCAGTACTTC. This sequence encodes CASSLSRNYEQYF.

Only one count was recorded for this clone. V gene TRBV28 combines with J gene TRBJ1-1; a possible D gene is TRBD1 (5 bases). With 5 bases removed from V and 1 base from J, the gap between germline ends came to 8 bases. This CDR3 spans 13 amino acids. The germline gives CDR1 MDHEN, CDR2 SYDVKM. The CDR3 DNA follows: TGTGCCAGCAGTATTGACAGGAACACTGAAGCTTTCTTT. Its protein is CASSIDRNTEAFF. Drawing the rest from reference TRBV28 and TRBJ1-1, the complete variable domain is DVKVTQSSRYLVKRTGEKVFLECVQDMDHENMFWYRQDPGLGLRLIYFSYDVKMKEKGDIPEGYSVSREKKERFSLILESASTNQTSMYLCASSIDRNTEAFFGQGTRLTVV.

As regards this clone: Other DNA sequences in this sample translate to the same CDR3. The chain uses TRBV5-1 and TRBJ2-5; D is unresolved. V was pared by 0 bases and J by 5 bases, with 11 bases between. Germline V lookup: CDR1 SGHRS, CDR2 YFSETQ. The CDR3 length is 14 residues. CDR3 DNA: TGCGCCAGCAGCTTGGGGACCGGTGGTGAGACCCAGTACTTC. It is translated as CASSLGTGGETQYF.

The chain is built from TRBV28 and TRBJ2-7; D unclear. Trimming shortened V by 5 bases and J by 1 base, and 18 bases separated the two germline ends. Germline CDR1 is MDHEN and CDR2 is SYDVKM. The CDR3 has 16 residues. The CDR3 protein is CASSPTVGRWSYEQYF. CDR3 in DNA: TGTGCCAGCAGTCCCACTGTGGGCCGTTGGTCCTACGAGCAGTACTTC.

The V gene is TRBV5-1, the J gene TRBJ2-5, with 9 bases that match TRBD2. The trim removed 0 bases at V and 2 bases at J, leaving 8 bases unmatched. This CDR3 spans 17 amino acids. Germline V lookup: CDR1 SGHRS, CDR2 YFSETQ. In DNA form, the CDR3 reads TGCGCCAGCAGCTTGGCTCTGACTAGCGGATCACAAGAGACCCAGTACTTC. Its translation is CASSLALTSGSQETQYF.

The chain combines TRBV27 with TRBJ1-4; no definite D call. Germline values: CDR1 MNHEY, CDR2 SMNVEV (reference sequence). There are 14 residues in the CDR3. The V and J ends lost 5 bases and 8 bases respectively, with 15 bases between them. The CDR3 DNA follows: TGTGCCAGCAGTACGACCCTCCTGGGGGAAAAACTGTTTTTT. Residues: CASSTTLLGEKLFF.

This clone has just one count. CDR3 bases: TGCGCCAGCAGCTTCGGGGGGGGCTCTGGAAACACCATATATTTT. This codes for CASSFGGGSGNTIYF. The genes are TRBV5-1 and TRBJ1-3; D might be TRBD1 (5 bases). Germline V gene sequence: CDR1 SGHRS, CDR2 YFSETQ. CDR3 length: 15 residues. V was cut by 2 bases and J by 0 bases, with 9 bases left in between.

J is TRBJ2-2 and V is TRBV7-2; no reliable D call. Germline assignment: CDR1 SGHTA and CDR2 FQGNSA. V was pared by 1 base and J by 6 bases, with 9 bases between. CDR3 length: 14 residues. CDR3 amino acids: CASSLGLDSGELFF. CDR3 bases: TGTGCCAGCAGCTTAGGGCTAGACTCCGGGGAGCTGTTTTTT.